This T cell receptor beta chain was identified during a study of blood T cell repertoires in COVID-19. Turning to the study itself: The United States, Italy and Spain supplied acute and convalescent COVID-19 samples.

The CDR3 totals 14 residues. Germline assignment: CDR1 SGHRS and CDR2 YFSETQ. The V gene lost 4 bases and the J gene lost 5 bases, with 13 bases spanning the gap. Using immunoSEQ multiplex PCR, the repertoire was profiled, and TCRdb retains in-frame clones only, with some absent. The sample holds about 74,000 clones; around nine tenths are singletons and the top ten take about 30%. The sample comprised peripheral blood. V usage is TRBV5-1 and J usage is TRBJ1-5; possible D gene TRBD1, 6 bases. The TCR originated in an elderly woman with active or convalescent COVID-19. CDR3 in amino acids: CASSQVPGDQPQHF. DNA of the CDR3: TGCGCCAGCAGCCAAGTACCAGGGGATCAGCCCCAGCATTTT.